This T cell receptor (beta chain) was identified during a study of shared clonotypes between healthy human individuals. The donors were adults (healthy and HIV-negative) with no recent acute infections or vaccinations. V dropped 0 bases and J dropped 3 bases, with 18 bases sitting between them. The CDR3 has 19 residues. The germline V gene has CDR1 MGHRA and CDR2 YSYEKL. Clones were sequenced by immunoSEQ multiplex PCR, and TCRdb holds only the in-frame ones, with some missing. This sample yields 2 million to 2.5 million clones, of which over 85% are seen a single time; 0.39% belongs to the top ten. This TCR derives from a man between 18 and 29 years old in good health. Some clones in this sample may be carry-over from other donors' samples. Sequencing was performed on naive CD4+ T cells from PBMCs. The subset here: CD45RA+ positively selected. The chain is built from TRBV4-1 and TRBJ2-6; a weak D match, TRBD1 (6 bases). CDR3 DNA sequence: TGCGCCAGCAGCCAAGACTCCCTGCTACAGGGTGGTGGGGCCAACGTCCTGACTTTC. It yields the protein CASSQDSLLQGGGANVLTF.